This T cell receptor beta chain originates from a study of shared clonotypes between healthy human individuals. Study-wide results and caveats: Shared clonotypes across all four donors exceeded non-shared ones in generation probability.

Concerning this clone itself: The antigen remains undetermined.

The V gene's germline CDR1 is SGDLS and CDR2 YYNGEE. The CDR3 has 15 residues. With 4 bases clipped from V and 2 bases from J, the junction kept 6 bases outside the gene matches. Profiled with immunoSEQ multiplex PCR; TCRdb holds only in-frame clones, not every one. The data hold roughly 1,500,000 clones, with roughly 98.5% observed a single time. The clonotype originates from a man aged 30-40 years in good health. The J gene is TRBJ2-7, the V gene TRBV9; 10 bases are a match to TRBD2. The specimen sequenced was naive CD4+ T cells sorted from blood. As to subset: CD45RA+ positively selected. CDR3 in DNA: TGTGCCAGCAGCTTCGGACTAGCGGAGCCCTACGAGCAGTACTTC. It yields the protein CASSFGLAEPYEQYF.